A single TCR beta chain is shown here with its context. CDR1 is LGHNA and CDR2 is YSLEER in the germline V gene. The junction had 6 bases not matched to a gene; V was cut back by 0 bases and J by 6 bases. There are 15 residues in the CDR3. This sample is part of a study of blood T cells in healthy people across ages. With a J-beta primer mix and a sample-barcoded 5' primer, a second PCR ran roughly 6 to 11 cycles. A 12-random-nucleotide template-switch adaptor tagged each cDNA molecule. Using its own MiXCR run on the 5' RACE reads, TCRdb lists one record per CDR3 protein. The sample records around 940,000 distinct CDR3 sequences, around 54% being singletons. The donors, healthy Caucasians from Russia, were aged roughly 6 to 90.

The clonotype originates from a woman in her fifties or sixties in good health. The V gene is TRBV4-3, the J gene TRBJ2-5; TRBD2 aligns across 8 bases. The sample consisted of blood. The CDR3 DNA reads TGCGCCAGCAGCCAAGACCCAGCGGGGGTGAAGACCCAGTACTTC. Residues: CASSQDPAGVKTQYF.